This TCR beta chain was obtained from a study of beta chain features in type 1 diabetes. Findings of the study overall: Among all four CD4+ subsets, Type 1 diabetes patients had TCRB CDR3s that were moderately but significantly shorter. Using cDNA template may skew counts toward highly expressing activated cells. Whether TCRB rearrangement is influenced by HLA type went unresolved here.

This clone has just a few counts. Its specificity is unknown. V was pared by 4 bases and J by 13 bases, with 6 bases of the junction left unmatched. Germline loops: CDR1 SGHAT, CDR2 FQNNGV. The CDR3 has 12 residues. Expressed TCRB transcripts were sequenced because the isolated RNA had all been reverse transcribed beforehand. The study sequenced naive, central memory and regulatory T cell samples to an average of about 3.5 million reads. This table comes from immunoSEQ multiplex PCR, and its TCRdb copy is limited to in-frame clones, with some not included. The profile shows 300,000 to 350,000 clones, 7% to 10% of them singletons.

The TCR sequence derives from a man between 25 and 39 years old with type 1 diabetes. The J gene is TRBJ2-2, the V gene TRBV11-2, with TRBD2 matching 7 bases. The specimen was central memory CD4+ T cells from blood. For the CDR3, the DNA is TGTGCCAGCAGCTCCGAAGTAGCGGGGCTGTTTTTT. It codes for CASSSEVAGLFF.